Reported below is one T cell receptor beta chain. The authors carried out high-throughput sequencing of TCR beta. They applied it to CD8+ and CD4+ T cells obtained from blood. TEMRA cells were FACS-enriched, unlike CD8+ and CD4+ T cells, which were negatively isolated. The data belong to a study of CD8 T cells in Susac syndrome. The V gene's germline CDR1 is MNHEY and CDR2 SVGAGI. The CDR3 totals 16 residues. The trim removed 0 bases at V and 7 bases at J, leaving 5 bases unmatched. RNA was extracted with the RNeasy kit, and a quantity of about 0.45 to 1 ug was reverse transcribed using random hexamers. The amplification used immunoSEQ multiplex PCR on TCR beta CDR3; it spanned 54 Vbeta and 13 Jbeta. TCRdb re-derived calls from the immunoSEQ multiplex PCR reads in MiXCR, one entry per CDR3 protein. The table has about 300,000 distinct CDR3 sequences, around nine tenths seen once.

The sequencing sample was made of CD8+ T cells from PBMCs. This rearrangement joins TRBV6-5 to TRBJ2-1; TRBD2 matches 11 bases. This TCR came from a human donor with multiple sclerosis. Here the CDR3 DNA reads TGTGCCAGCAGTTACTCGAGGTCTAGCGGGGGGAATGAGCAGTTCTTC. Translating gives CASSYSRSSGGNEQFF.